One sample yielded the 2 T cell receptor beta chains listed below, sequenced in a study of cytomegalovirus exposure and HLA in healthy donors. PCR amplification relied on 60 Vbeta primers (plus 13 Jbeta primers). This table comes from immunoSEQ multiplex PCR, and its TCRdb copy is limited to in-frame clones, with some not included. The data hold under 250,000 clones, with about 78% observed a single time. The sequenced sample was PBMCs. The receptors originated from a male donor in good health and CMV-seronegative.

This chain connects TRBV9 to TRBJ2-3; D gene ambiguous. CDR3 length equals 14 residues. V lost 4 bases to trimming and J lost 1 base, with 10 bases between them. Germline CDR1 SGDLS, CDR2 YYNGEE. CDR3 residues: CASSPFRGTDTQYF. CDR3 bases: TGTGCCAGCAGCCCGTTTCGGGGCACAGATACGCAGTATTTT. Using reference TRBV9 and TRBJ2-3 for the parts outside the CDR3, the full variable domain is DSGVTQTPKHLITATGQRVTLRCSPRSGDLSVYWYQQSLDQGLQFLIQYYNGEERAKGNILERFSAQQFPDLHSELNLSSLELGDSALYFCASSPFRGTDTQYFGPGTRLTVL.

The chain has TRBV11-2 and TRBJ2-1; the match to TRBD2 covers 16 bases. Germline V gene data show CDR1 as SGHAT and CDR2 as FQNNGV. J lost 2 bases, V lost 4 bases, and 5 bases had no gene match. CDR3 length: 18 residues. The CDR3 DNA follows: TGTGCCAGCAGCTCCGGGACTAGCGGGAGGGCCCCCTACAATGAGCAGTTCTTC. It specifies CASSSGTSGRAPYNEQFF. The full variable domain, in which reference TRBV11-2 and TRBJ2-1 provide the parts outside the CDR3, is EAGVAQSPRYKIIEKRQSVAFWCNPISGHATLYWYQQILGQGPKLLIQFQNNGVVDDSQLPKDRFSAERLKGVDSTLKIQPAKLEDSAVYLCASSSGTSGRAPYNEQFFGPGTRLTVL.